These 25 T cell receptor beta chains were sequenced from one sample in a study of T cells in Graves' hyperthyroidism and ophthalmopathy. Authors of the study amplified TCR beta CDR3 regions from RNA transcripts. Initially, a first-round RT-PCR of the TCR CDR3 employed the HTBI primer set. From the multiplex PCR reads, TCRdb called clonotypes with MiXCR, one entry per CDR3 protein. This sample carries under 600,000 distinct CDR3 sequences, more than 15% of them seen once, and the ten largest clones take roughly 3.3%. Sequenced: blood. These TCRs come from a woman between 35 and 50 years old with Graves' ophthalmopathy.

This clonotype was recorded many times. CDR3 sequence reads: CASSDKQGRVNTEAFF. CDR3 sequence (DNA): TGTGCCAGCAGTGACAAACAGGGTCGGGTGAACACTGAAGCTTTCTTT. This chain uses TRBV6-1 with TRBJ1-1; the D gene is possibly TRBD1 (6 bases). V lost 3 bases, J lost 0 bases, and 14 bases lay in between. Germline V gives CDR1 MNHNS, CDR2 SASEGT. The CDR3 is made up of 16 amino acids.

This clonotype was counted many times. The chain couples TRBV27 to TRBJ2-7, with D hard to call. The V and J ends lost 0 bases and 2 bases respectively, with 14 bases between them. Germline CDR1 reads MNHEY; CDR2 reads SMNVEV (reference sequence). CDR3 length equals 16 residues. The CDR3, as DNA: TGTGCCAGCAGTTTATCGTTCGCCAGCTTTCCCTACGAGCAGTACTTC. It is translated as CASSLSFASFPYEQYF.

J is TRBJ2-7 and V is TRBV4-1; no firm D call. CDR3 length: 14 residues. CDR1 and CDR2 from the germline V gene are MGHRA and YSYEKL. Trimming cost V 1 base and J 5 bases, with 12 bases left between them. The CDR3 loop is CASSQGVSWDEQYF. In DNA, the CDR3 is TGCGCCAGCAGCCAAGGGGTATCGTGGGACGAGCAGTACTTC.

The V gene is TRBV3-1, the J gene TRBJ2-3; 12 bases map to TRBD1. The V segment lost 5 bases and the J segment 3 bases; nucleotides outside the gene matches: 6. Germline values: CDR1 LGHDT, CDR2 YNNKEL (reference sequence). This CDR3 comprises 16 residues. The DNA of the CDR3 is TGTGCCAGCAGCACGGGACAGGGGGCGCATACAGATACGCAGTATTTT. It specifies CASSTGQGAHTDTQYF.

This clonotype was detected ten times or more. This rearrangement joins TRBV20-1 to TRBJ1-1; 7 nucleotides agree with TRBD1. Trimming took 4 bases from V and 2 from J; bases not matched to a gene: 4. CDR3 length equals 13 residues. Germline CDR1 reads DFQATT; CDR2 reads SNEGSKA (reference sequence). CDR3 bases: TGCAGTGCTAACCGGGACAGCAACACTGAAGCTTTCTTT. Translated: CSANRDSNTEAFF.

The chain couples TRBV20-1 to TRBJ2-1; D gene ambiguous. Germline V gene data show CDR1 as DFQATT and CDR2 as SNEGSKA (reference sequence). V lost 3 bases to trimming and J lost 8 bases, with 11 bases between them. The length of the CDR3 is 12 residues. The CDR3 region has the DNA TGCAGTGCTAGGATTGGTCCCTATGAGCAGTTCTTC. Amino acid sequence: CSARIGPYEQFF.

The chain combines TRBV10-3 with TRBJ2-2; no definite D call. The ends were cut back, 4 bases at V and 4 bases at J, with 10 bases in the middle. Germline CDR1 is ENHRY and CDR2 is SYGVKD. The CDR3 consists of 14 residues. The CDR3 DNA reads TGTGCCATCAGTGTAGAAGCCCTCACCGGGGAGCTGTTTTTT. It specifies CAISVEALTGELFF.

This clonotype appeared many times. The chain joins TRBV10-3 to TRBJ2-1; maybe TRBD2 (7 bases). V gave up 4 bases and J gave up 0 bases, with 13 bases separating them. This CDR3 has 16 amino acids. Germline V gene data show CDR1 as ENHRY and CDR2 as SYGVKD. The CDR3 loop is CAISGGGGGSYNEQFF. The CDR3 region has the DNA TGTGCCATCAGTGGGGGGGGCGGGGGCTCCTACAATGAGCAGTTCTTC.

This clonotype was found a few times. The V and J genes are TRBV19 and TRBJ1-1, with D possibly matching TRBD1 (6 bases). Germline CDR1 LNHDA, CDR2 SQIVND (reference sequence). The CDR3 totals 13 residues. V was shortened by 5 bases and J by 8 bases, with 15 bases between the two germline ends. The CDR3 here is CASSPLPGTEAFF. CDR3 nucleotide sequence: TGTGCCAGTAGTCCCCTCCCCGGGACAGAAGCTTTCTTT.

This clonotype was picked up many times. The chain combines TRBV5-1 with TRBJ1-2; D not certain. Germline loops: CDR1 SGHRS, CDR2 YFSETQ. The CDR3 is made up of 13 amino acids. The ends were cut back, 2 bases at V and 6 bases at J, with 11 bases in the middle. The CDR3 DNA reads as TGCGCCAGCAGCTTATCTGTCCCGGATGGCTACACCTTC. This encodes CASSLSVPDGYTF.

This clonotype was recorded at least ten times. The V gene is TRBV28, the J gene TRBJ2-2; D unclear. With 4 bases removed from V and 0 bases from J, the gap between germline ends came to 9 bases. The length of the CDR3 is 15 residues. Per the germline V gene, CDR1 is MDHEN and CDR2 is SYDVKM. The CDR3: CASSSLGANTGELFF. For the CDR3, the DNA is TGTGCCAGCAGTTCATTAGGTGCGAACACCGGGGAGCTGTTTTTT.

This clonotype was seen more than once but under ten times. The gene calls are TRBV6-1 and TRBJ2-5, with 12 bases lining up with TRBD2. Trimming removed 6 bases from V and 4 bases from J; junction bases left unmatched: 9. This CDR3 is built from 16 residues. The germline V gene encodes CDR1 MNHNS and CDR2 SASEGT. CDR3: CASRTIPGLAGETQYF. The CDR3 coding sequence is TGTGCCAGCAGGACTATTCCGGGACTAGCGGGAGAGACCCAGTACTTC.

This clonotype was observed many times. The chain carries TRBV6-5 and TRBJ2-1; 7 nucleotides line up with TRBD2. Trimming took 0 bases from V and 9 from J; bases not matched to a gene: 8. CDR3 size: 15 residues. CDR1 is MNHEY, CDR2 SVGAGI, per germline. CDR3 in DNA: TGTGCCAGCAGTTACTCGGTGGGAGCGGGAAGTGAGCAGTTCTTC. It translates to CASSYSVGAGSEQFF.

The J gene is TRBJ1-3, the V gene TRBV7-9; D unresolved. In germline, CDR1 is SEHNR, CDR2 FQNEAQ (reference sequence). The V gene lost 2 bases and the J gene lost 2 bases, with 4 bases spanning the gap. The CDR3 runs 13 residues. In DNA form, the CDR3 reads TGTGCCAGCAGCTTATCGACTGGAAACACCATATATTTT. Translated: CASSLSTGNTIYF.

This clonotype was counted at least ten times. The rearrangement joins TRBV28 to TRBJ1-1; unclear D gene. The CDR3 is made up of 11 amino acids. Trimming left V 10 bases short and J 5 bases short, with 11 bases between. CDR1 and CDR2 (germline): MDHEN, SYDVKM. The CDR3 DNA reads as TGTGCCACTGCGGACGAGACTGAAGCTTTCTTT. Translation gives CATADETEAFF.

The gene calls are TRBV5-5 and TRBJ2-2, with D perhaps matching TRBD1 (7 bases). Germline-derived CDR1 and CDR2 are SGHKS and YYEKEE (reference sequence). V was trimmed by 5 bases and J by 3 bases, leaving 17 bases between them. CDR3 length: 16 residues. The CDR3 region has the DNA TGTGCCAGCAGTATCCCAGGGGGGCTCGACACCGGGGAGCTGTTTTTT. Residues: CASSIPGGLDTGELFF.

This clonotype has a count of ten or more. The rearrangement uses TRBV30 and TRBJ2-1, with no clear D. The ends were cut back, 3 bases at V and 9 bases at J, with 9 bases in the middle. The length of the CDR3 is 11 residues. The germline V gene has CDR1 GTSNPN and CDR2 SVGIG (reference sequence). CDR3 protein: CAWREAGEQFF. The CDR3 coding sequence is TGTGCCTGGAGGGAAGCTGGTGAGCAGTTCTTC.

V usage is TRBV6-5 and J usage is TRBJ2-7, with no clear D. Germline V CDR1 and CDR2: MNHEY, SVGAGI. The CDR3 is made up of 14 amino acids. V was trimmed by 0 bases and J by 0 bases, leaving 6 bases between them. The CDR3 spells CASSYSQLSYEQYF. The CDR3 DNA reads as TGTGCCAGCAGTTACTCGCAGCTCTCCTACGAGCAGTACTTC.

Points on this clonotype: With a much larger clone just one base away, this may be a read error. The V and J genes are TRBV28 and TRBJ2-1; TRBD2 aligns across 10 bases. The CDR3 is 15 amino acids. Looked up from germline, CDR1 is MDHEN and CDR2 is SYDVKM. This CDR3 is CASSSPGLAKNEQLF. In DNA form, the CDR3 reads TGTGCCAGCAGTTCTCCGGGACTAGCGAAGAATGAGCAGCTCTTC.

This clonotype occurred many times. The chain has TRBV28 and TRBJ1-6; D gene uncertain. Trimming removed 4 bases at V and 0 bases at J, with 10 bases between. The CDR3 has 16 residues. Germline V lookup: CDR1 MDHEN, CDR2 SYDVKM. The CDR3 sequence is CASSWGESSYNSPLHF. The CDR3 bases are TGTGCCAGCAGTTGGGGAGAGAGCTCCTATAATTCACCCCTCCACTTT.

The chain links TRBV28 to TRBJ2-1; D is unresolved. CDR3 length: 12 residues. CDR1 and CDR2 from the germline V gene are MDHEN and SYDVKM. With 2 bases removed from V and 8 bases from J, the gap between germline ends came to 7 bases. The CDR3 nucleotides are TGTGCCAGCAGTTTAAGGCCGGATGAGCAGTTCTTC. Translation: CASSLRPDEQFF.

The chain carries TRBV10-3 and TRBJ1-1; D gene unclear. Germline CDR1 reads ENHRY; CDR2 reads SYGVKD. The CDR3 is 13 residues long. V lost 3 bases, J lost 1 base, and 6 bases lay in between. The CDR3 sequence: CAISDYRNTEAFF. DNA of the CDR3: TGTGCCATCAGTGACTACAGGAACACTGAAGCTTTCTTT.

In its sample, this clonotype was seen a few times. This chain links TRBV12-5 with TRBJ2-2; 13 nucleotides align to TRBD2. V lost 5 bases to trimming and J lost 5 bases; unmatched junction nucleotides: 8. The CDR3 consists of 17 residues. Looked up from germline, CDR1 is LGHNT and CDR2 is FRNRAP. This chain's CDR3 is CASGEGLAGAWTGELFF. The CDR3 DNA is TGTGCTAGTGGTGAAGGACTAGCGGGGGCTTGGACCGGGGAGCTGTTTTTT.

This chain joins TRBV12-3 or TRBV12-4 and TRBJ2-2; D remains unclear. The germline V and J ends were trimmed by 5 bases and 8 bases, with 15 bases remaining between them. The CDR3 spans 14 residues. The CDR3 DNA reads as TGTGCCAGCAGTACGGAACTTCGGGCTGGGGAGCTGTTTTTT. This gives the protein CASSTELRAGELFF.

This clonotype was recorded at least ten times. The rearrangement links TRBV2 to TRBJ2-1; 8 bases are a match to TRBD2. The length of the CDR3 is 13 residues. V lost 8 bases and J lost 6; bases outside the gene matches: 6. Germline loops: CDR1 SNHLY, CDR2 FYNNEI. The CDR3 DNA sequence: TGTGCCAGCGAGAGCGGGGGAGGCAATGAGCAGTTCTTC. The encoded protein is CASESGGGNEQFF. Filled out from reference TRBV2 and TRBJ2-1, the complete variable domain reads EPEVTQTPSHQVTQMGQEVILRCVPISNHLYFYWYRQILGQKVEFLVSFYNNEISEKSEIFDDQFSVERPDGSNFTLKIRSTKLEDSAMYFCASESGGGNEQFFGPGTRLTVL.